The clone carrying this T cell receptor beta chain came up many times. The antigen is undetermined. These data are taken from a study of regulatory T cells in long-lasting Graves disease. The CDR3 extends over 14 amino acids. Trimming took off 3 bases at V and 10 bases at J, with 16 bases between the two ends. Germline CDR1 reads LNHNV; CDR2 reads YYDKDF (reference sequence). Broader study findings: The study found lower TCR diversity in persistent Graves' patients than in newly diagnosed ones. Favored usage of TRBV28, TRBJ1-2 and TRBJ2-5 was recorded in persistent disease.

Sample time point: newly diagnosed GD, antithyroid drugs for less than 3 months. RNA extracted from PBMCs served as the sequencing template. With iRepertoire HTBI primers and Arm-PCR of CDR3 regions, TCR beta libraries were built. TCRdb fed the multiplex PCR reads into MiXCR, producing one record per CDR3 protein. The profile shows about 320,000 distinct CDR3 sequences, more than 15% of them singletons. The specimen was peripheral blood mononuclear cells (PBMCs), collected at new diagnosis, from a patient treated with antithyroid drugs. This TCR was sampled from a female donor with Graves disease. V gene TRBV15 combines with J gene TRBJ2-1, with a weak D call TRBD1 (8 bases). The CDR3 DNA reads as TGTGCCACCAGCAGTGACAGGGGAGCGGGGGAGCAGTTCTTC. Translation: CATSSDRGAGEQFF.